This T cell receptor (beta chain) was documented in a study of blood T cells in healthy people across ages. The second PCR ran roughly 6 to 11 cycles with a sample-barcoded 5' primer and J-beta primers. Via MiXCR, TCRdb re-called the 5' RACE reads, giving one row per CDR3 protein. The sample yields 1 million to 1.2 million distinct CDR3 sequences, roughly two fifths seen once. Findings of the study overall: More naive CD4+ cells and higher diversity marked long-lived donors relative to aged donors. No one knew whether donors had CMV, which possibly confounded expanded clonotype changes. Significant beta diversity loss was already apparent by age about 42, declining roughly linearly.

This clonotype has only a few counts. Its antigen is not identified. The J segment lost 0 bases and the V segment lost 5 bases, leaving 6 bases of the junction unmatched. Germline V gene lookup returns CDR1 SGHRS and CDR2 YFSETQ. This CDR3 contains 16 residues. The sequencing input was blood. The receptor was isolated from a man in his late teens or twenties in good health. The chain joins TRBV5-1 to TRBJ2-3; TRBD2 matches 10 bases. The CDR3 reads CASRPLLAGSTDTQYF. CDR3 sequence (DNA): TGCGCCAGCAGGCCTTTACTAGCGGGGAGCACAGATACGCAGTATTTT. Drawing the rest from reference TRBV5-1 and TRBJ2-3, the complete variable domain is KAGVTQTPRYLIKTRGQQVTLSCSPISGHRSVSWYQQTPGQGLQFLFEYFSETQRNKGNFPGRFSGRQFSNSRSEMNVSTLELGDSALYLCASRPLLAGSTDTQYFGPGTRLTVL.